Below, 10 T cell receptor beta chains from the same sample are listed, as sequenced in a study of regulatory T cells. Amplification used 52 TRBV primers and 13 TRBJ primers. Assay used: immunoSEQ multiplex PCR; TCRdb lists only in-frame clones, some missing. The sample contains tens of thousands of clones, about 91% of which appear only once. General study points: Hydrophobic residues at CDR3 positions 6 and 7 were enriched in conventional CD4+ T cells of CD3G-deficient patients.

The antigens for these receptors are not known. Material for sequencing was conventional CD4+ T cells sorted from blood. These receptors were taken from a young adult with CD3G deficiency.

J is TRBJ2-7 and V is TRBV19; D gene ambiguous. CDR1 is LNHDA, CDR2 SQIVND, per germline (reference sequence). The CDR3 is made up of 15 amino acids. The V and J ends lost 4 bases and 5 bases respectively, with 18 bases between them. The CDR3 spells CASSTRFGVGHEQYF. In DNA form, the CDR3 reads TGTGCCAGTAGTACCAGATTTGGGGTAGGCCACGAGCAGTACTTC.

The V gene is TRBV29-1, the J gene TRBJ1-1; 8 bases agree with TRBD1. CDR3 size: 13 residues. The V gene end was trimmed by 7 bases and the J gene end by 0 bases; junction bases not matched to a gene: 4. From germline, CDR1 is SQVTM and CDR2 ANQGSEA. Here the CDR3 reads CSALTGVNTEAFF. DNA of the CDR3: TGCAGCGCATTGACAGGGGTGAACACTGAAGCTTTCTTT.

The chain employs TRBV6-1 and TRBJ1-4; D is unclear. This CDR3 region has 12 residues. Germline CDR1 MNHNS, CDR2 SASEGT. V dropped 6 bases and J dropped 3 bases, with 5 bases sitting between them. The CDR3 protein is CASRLANEKLFF. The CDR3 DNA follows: TGTGCCAGCAGATTAGCTAATGAAAAACTGTTTTTT.

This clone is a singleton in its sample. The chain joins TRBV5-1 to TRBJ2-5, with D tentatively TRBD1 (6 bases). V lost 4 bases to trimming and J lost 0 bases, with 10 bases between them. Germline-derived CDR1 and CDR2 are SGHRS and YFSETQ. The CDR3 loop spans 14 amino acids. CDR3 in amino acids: CASSPGQNQETQYF. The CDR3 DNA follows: TGCGCCAGCAGCCCCGGACAGAACCAAGAGACCCAGTACTTC. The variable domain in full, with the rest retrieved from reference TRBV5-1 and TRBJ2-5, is KAGVTQTPRYLIKTRGQQVTLSCSPISGHRSVSWYQQTPGQGLQFLFEYFSETQRNKGNFPGRFSGRQFSNSRSEMNVSTLELGDSALYLCASSPGQNQETQYFGPGTRLLVL.

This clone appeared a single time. DNA for the CDR3: TGTGCCAGCAGTGAAGGGGGACCCCTTGATACGCAGTATTTT. This translates into CASSEGGPLDTQYF. This rearrangement joins TRBV6-1 to TRBJ2-3; tentatively, D is TRBD1 or TRBD2 (5 bases each). Between the trimmed V and J ends, which lost 1 base and 6 bases, there was a span of 11 bases. The CDR3 covers 14 residues. CDR1 is MNHNS, CDR2 SASEGT, per germline.

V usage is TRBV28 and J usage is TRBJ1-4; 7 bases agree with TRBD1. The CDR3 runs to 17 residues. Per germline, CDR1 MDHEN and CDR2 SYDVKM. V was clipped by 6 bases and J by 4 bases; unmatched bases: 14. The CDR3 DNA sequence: TGTGCCAGCAGCTCAGATGGACAGGCTGACCTTAATGAAAAACTGTTTTTT. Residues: CASSSDGQADLNEKLFF.

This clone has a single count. The CDR3 DNA is TGTGCCAGCAGTGGGACCGACAGGGGGGACGAGCAGTACTTC. This translates into CASSGTDRGDEQYF. The rearrangement uses TRBV6-6 and TRBJ2-7; 9 bases line up with TRBD1. The CDR3 has 14 amino acids. Germline V CDR1 and CDR2: MNHNY, SVGAGI (reference sequence). With V trimmed by 5 bases and J by 5 bases, 7 bases remained unmatched.

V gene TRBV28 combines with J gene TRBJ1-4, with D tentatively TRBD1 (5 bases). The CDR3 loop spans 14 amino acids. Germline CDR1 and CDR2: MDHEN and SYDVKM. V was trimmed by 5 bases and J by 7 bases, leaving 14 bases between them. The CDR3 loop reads CASSGVGRGEKLFF. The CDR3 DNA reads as TGTGCCAGCAGTGGGGTGGGGCGGGGTGAAAAACTGTTTTTT.

CDR3 residues: CATTANHNSPLHF. CDR3 DNA sequence: TGTGCCACAACAGCGAACCATAATTCACCCCTCCACTTT. This rearrangement joins TRBV10-3 to TRBJ1-6; D unresolved. The CDR3 has 13 residues. Trimming removed 10 bases from V and 5 bases from J, with 12 bases in between. Germline loops: CDR1 ENHRY, CDR2 SYGVKD.

The CDR3 is CASSTHDPRIPEQYF. CDR3 coding DNA: TGTGCCAGCAGTACTCACGACCCGAGGATCCCCGAGCAGTACTTC. V is TRBV6-1 and J is TRBJ2-7; D remains ambiguous. Looked up from germline, CDR1 is MNHNS and CDR2 is SASEGT. CDR3 length: 15 amino acids. Deletions cut 5 bases from V and 6 bases from J, with 20 bases between.